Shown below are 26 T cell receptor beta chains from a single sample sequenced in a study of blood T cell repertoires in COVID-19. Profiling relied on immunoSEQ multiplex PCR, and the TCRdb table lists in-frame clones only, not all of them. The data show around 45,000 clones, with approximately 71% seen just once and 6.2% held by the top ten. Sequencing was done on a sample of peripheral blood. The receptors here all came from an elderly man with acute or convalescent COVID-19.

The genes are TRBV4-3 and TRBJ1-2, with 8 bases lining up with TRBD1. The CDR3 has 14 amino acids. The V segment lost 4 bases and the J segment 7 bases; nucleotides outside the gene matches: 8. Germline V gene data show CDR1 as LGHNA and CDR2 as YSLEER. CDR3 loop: CASSLSDRDPGYTF. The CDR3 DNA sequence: TGCGCCAGCAGCCTCTCGGACAGGGATCCTGGCTACACCTTC.

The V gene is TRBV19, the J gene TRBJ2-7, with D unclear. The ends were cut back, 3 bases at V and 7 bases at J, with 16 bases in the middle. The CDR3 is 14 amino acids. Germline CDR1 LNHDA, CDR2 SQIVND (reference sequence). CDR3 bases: TGTGCCAGTAGTATCGACCCTTTGACTCGGGAGCAGTACTTC. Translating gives CASSIDPLTREQYF.

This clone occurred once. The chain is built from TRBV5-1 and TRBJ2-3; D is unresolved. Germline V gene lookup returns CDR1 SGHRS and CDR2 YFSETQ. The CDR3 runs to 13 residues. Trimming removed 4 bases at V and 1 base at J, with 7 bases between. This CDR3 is CASSGEGTDTQYF. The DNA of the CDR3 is TGCGCCAGCAGCGGTGAGGGCACAGATACGCAGTATTTT.

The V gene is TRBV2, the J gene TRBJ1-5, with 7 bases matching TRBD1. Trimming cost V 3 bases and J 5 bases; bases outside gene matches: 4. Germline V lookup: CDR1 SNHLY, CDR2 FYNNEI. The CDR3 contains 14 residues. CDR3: CASSDDGQDQPQHF. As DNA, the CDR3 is TGTGCCAGCAGTGACGACGGACAGGATCAGCCCCAGCATTTT. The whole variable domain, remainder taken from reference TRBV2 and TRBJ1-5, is EPEVTQTPSHQVTQMGQEVILRCVPISNHLYFYWYRQILGQKVEFLVSFYNNEISEKSEIFDDQFSVERPDGSNFTLKIRSTKLEDSAMYFCASSDDGQDQPQHFGDGTRLSIL.

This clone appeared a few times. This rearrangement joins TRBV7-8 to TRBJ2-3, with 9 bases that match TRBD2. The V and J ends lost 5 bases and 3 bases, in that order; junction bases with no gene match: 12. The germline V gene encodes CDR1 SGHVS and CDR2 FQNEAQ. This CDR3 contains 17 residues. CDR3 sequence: CASSPPKTSGLTDTQYF. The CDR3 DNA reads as TGTGCCAGCAGCCCCCCTAAGACTAGCGGACTTACAGATACGCAGTATTTT.

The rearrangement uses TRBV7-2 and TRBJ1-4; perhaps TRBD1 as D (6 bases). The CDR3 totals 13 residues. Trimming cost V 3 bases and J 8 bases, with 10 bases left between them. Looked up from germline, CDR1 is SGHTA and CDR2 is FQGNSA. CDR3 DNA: TGTGCCAGCAGCTTTGCAGGGGAGGAAAAACTGTTTTTT. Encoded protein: CASSFAGEEKLFF.

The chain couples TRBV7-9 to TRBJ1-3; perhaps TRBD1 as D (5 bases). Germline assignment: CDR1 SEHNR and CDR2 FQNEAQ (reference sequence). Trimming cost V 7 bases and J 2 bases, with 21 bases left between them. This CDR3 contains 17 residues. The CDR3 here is CASTPGLNYGPGNTIYF. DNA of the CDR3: TGTGCCAGCACTCCGGGACTAAACTATGGACCTGGAAACACCATATATTTT. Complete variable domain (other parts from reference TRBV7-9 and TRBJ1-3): DTGVSQNPRHKITKRGQNVTFRCDPISEHNRLYWYRQTLGQGPEFLTYFQNEAQLEKSRLLSDRFSAERPKGSFSTLEIQRTEQGDSAMYLCASTPGLNYGPGNTIYFGEGSWLTVV.

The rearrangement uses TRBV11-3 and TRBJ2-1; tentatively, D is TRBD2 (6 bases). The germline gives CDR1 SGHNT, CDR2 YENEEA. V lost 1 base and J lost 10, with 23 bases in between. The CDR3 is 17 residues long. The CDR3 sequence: CASSLGVAGNPGREQFF. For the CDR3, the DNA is TGTGCCAGCAGCTTAGGGGTGGCGGGGAACCCGGGGCGAGAGCAGTTCTTC.

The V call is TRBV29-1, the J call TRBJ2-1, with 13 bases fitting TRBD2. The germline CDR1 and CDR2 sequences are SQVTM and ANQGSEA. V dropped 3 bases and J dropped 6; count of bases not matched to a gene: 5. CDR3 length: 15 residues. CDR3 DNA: TGCAGCGTTGACCCGGGACTAGCGGGGTCCAATGAGCAGTTCTTC. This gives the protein CSVDPGLAGSNEQFF.

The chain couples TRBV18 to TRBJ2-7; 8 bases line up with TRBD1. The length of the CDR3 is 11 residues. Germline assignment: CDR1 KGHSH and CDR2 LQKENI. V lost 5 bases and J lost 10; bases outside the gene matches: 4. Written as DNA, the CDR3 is TGTGCCAGCTCAGAGGACAGGGAACAGTACTTC. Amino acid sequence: CASSEDREQYF.

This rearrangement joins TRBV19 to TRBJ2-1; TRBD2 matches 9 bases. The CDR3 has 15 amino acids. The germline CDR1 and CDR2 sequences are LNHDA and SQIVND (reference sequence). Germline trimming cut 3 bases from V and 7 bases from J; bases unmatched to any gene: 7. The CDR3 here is CASSISGTSMNEQFF. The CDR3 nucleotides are TGTGCCAGTAGTATTAGTGGGACTAGCATGAATGAGCAGTTCTTC.

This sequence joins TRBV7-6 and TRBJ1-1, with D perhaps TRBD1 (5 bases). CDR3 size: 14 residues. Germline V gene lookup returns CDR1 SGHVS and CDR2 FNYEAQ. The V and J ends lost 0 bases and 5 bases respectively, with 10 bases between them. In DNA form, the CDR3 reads TGTGCCAGCAGCTTAGCCCAGGGTGGGACTGAAGCTTTCTTT. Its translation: CASSLAQGGTEAFF.

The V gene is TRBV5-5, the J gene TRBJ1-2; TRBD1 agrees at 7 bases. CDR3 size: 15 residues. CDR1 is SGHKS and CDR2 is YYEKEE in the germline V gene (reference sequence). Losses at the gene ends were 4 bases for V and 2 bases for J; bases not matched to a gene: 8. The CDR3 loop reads CASSGQTGRNYGYTF. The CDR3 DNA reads TGTGCCAGCAGCGGGCAGACAGGGCGAAACTATGGCTACACCTTC.

CDR3 sequence reads: CASGEVDRGETQYF. CDR3 in DNA: TGTGCCAGCGGAGAAGTTGACAGGGGGGAGACCCAGTACTTC. This rearrangement joins TRBV21-1 to TRBJ2-5; the table's D gene call, TRBD1, was not cross checked with the DNA. TRBV21-1 is a known pseudogene. The CDR3 is 14 residues long.

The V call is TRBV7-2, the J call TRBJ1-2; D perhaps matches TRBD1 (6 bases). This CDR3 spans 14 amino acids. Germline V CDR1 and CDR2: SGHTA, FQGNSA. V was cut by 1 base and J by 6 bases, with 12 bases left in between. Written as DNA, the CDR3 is TGTGCCAGCAGCTTAGTGCGGCAGGGGAATGGCTACACCTTC. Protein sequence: CASSLVRQGNGYTF. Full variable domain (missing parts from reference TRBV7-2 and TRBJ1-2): GAGVSQSPSNKVTEKGKDVELRCDPISGHTALYWYRQSLGQGLEFLIYFQGNSAPDKSGLPSDRFSAERTGGSVSTLTIQRTQQEDSAVYLCASSLVRQGNGYTFGSGTRLTVV.

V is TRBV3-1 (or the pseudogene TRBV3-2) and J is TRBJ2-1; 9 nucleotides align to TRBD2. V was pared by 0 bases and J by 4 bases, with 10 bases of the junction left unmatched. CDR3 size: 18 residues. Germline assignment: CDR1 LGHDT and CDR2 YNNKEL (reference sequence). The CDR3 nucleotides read TGTGCCAGCAGCCAAGATTTTCTAGCGGGGACCCCTTACAATGAGCAGTTCTTC. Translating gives CASSQDFLAGTPYNEQFF.

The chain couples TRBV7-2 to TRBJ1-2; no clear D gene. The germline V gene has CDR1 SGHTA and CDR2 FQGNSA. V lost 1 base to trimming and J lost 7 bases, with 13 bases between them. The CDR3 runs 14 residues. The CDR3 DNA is TGTGCCAGCAGCTTAGAGGGTAGCGTGGGTGGCTACACCTTC. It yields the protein CASSLEGSVGGYTF. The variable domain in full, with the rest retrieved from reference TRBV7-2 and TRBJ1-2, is GAGVSQSPSNKVTEKGKDVELRCDPISGHTALYWYRQSLGQGLEFLIYFQGNSAPDKSGLPSDRFSAERTGGSVSTLTIQRTQQEDSAVYLCASSLEGSVGGYTFGSGTRLTVV.

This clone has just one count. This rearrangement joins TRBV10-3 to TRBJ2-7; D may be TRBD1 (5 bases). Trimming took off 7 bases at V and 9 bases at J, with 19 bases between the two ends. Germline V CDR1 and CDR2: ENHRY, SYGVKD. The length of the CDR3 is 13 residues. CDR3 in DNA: TGTGCCATCACCGGAGACAGCGAGTCTGGGCAGTACTTC. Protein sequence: CAITGDSESGQYF.

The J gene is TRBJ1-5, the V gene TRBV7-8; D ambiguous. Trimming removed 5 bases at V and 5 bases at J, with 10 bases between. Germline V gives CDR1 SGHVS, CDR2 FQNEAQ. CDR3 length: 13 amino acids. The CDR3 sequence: CASSVTMDQPQHF. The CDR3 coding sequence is TGTGCCAGCAGCGTAACTATGGATCAGCCCCAGCATTTT.

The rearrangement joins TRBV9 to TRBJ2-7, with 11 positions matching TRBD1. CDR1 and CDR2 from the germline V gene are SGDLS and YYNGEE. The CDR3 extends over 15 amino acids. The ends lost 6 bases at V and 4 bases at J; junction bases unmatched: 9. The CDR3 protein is CASTLGQGAPYEQYF. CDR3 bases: TGTGCCAGCACCCTAGGACAGGGGGCGCCTTACGAGCAGTACTTC.

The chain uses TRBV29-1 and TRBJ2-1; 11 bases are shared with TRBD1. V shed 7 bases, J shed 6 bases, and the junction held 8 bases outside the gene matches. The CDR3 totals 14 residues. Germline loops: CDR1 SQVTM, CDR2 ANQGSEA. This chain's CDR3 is CSANPGTGGNEQFF. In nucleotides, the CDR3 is TGCAGCGCCAACCCCGGGACAGGGGGCAATGAGCAGTTCTTC.

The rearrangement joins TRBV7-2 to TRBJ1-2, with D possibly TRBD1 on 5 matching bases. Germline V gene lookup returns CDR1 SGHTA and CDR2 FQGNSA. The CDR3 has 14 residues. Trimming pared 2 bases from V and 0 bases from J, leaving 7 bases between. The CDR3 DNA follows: TGTGCCAGCAGCTTAAGACAGCCTAACTATGGCTACACCTTC. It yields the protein CASSLRQPNYGYTF.

In DNA, the CDR3 is TGCAGCGCCGGACAGGGAACCAGTGGCCAAGAGACCCAGTACTTC. Protein sequence: CSAGQGTSGQETQYF. The chain is built from TRBV29-1 and TRBJ2-5; 8 bases are a match to TRBD1. The CDR3 sequence is 15 residues long. V was pared by 7 bases and J by 1 base, with 11 bases of the junction left unmatched. CDR1 and CDR2 (germline): SQVTM, ANQGSEA.

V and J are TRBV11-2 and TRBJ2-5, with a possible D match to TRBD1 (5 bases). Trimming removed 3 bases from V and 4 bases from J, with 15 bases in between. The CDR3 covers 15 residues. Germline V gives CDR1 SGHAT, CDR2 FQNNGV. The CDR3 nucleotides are TGTGCCAGCAGCTTGTCAGGGTGGGTGGGAGAGACCCAGTACTTC. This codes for CASSLSGWVGETQYF.

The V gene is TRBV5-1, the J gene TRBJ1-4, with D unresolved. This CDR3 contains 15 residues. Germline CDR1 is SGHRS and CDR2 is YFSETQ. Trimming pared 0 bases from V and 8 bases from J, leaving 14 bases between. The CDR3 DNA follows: TGCGCCAGCAGCTTGGGAGGCCGTCCTCTGGAAAAACTGTTTTTT. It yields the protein CASSLGGRPLEKLFF.

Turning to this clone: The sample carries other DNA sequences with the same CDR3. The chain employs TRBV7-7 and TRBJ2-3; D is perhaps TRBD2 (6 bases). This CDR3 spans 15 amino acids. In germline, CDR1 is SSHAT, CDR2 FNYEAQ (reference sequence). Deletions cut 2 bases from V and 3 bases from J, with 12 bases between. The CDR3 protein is CASSLRVGGTDTQYF. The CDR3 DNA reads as TGTGCCAGCAGCTTAAGGGTTGGAGGGACAGATACGCAGTATTTT.